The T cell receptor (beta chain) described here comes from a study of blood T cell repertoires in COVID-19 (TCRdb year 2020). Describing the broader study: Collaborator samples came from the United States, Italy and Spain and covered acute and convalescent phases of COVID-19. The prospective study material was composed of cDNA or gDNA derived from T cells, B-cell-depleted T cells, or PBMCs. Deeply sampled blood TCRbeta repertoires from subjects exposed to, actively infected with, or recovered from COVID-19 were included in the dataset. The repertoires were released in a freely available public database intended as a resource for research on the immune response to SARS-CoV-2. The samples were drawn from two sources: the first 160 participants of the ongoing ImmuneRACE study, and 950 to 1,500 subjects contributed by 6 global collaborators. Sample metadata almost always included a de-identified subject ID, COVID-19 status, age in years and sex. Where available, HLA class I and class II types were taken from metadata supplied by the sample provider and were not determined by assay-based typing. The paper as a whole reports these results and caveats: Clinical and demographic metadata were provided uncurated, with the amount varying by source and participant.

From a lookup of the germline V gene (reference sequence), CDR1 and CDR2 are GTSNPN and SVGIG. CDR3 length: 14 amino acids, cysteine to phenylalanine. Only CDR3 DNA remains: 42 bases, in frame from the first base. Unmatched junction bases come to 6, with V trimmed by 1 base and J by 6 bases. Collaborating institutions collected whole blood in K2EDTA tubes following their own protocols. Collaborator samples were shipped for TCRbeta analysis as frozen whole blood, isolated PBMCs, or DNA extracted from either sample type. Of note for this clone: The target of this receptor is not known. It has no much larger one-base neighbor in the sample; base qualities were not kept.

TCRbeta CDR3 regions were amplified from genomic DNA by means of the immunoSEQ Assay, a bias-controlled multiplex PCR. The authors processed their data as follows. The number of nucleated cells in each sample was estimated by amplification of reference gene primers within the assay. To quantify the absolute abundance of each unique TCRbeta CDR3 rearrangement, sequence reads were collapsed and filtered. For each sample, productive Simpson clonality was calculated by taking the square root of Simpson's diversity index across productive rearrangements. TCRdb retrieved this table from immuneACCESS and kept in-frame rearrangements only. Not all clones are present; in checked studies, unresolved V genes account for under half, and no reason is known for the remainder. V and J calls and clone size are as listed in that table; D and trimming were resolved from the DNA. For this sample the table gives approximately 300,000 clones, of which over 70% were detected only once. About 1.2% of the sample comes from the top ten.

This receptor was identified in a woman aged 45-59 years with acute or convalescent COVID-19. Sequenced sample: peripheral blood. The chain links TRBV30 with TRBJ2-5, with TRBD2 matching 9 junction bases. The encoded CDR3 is CAWSGLAGRQTQYF. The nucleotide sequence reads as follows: TGTGCCTGGAGTGGCCTAGCGGGGAGACAGACCCAGTACTTC.